This T cell receptor (beta chain) was sequenced for a study of blood T cell repertoires in COVID-19. Germline CDR1 SGHNT, CDR2 YYREEE (reference sequence). The CDR3 covers 15 residues. Deletions cut 6 bases from V and 0 bases from J, with 15 bases between. In the authors' workflow: By means of reference gene primer amplification, nucleated cell counts were estimated. The assay was immunoSEQ multiplex PCR, and TCRdb's table has in-frame clones only and misses some. That table is the source of V, J and clone size, and D and trimming were worked out from the DNA. The sample shows 180,000 or so clones, approximately 85% of them seen only once.

The V call is TRBV5-4, the J call TRBJ1-1, with D unresolved. This sequence originates from a man aged 55 to 70 with acute or convalescent COVID-19. Sequencing used peripheral blood. The CDR3 region is CASIPLAGMNTEAFF. In DNA form, the CDR3 reads TGTGCCAGCATCCCTTTGGCGGGCATGAACACTGAAGCTTTCTTT. The whole variable domain, remainder taken from reference TRBV5-4 and TRBJ1-1, is ETGVTQSPTHLIKTRGQQVTLRCSSQSGHNTVSWYQQALGQGPQFIFQYYREEENGRGNFPPRFSGLQFPNYSSELNVNALELDDSALYLCASIPLAGMNTEAFFGQGTRLTVV.